The sequence of this T cell receptor (beta chain) was determined in a study of T cell repertoires in cytomegalovirus infection. Study at large: Use of recently identified HLA-C-restricted and well-studied HLA-B-restricted CMV epitopes was part of the study. Public TCR beta signatures indicated both CMV infection and matching HLA type.

TCRdb independently ran MiXCR on the reads; one entry per CDR3 protein. The data contain about 920,000 distinct CDR3 sequences, roughly 31% of them seen just once; the ten biggest clones take up about an eighth. Overall study results and limits: Summed frequency of public TCR beta families distinguished CMV carriers with the relevant HLA. CMV-specific TCR beta clonotypes restricted by HLA-C dominated the ex vivo response.

In regard to this clonotype: What it recognizes is unknown.

The source was cultured CD8+ T cells from PBMCs, collected from culture after CMV antigen stimulation. This receptor was identified in a human donor in good health (CMV status not recorded). Some clones in this sample may be carry-over from other donors' samples.

CDR3 nucleotide sequence: TGTGCCAGCAGCGTGGGACGGTACCAAGAGACCCAGTACTTC. As protein: CASSVGRYQETQYF. This chain links TRBV5-6 with TRBJ2-5; D is perhaps TRBD1 or TRBD2 (5 bases each). Deletions cut 4 bases from V and 0 bases from J, with 10 bases between. CDR1 and CDR2 (germline): SGHDT, YYEEEE. The CDR3 sequence is 14 residues long.